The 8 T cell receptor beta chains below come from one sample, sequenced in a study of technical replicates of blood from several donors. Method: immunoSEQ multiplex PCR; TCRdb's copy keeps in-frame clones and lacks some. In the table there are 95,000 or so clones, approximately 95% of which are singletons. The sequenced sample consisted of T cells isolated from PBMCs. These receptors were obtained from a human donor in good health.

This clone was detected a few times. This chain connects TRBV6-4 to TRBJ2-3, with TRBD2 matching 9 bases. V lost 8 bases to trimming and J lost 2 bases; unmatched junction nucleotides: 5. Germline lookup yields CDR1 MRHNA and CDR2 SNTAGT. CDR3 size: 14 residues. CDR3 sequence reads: CASGSGSVTDTQYF. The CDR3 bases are TGTGCCAGCGGTAGCGGGAGTGTCACAGATACGCAGTATTTT.

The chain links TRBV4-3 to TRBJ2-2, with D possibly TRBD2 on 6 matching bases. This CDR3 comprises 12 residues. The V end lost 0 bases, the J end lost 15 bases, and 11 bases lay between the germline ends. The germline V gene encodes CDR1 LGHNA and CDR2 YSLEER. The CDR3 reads CASSQDPPGVFF. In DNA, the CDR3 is TGCGCCAGCAGCCAAGATCCACCGGGGGTGTTTTTT.

CDR3 in amino acids: CASSPWGQGAETQYF. In nucleotides, the CDR3 is TGTGCCAGCAGCCCCTGGGGACAGGGGGCTGAGACCCAGTACTTC. This chain joins TRBV11-3 and TRBJ2-5; TRBD1 aligns across 12 bases. The trim removed 5 bases at V and 5 bases at J, leaving 6 bases unmatched. This CDR3 contains 15 residues. The germline V gene encodes CDR1 SGHNT and CDR2 YENEEA.

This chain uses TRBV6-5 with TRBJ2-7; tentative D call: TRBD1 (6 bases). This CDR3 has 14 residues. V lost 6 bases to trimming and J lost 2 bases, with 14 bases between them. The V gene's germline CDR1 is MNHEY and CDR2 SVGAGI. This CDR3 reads CASRPQTGPYEQYF. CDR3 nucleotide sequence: TGTGCCAGCAGACCCCAGACAGGACCCTACGAGCAGTACTTC.

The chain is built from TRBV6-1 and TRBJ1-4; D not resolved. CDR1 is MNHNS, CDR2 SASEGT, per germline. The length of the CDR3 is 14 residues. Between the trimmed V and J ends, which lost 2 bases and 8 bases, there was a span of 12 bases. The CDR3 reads CASSESGEEEKLFF. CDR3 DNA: TGTGCCAGCAGTGAAAGTGGAGAGGAGGAAAAACTGTTTTTT.

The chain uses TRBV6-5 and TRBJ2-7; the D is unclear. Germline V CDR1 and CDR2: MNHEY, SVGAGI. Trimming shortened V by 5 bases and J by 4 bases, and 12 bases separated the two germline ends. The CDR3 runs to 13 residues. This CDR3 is CASSTGSGYEQYF. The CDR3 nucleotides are TGTGCCAGCAGTACCGGGTCTGGGTACGAGCAGTACTTC.

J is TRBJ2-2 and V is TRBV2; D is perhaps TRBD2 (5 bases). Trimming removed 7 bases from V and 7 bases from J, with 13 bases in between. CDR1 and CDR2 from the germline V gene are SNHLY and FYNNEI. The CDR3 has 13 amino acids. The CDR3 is CASKTLGVGELFF. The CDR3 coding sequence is TGTGCCAGCAAAACTTTGGGAGTCGGGGAGCTGTTTTTT.

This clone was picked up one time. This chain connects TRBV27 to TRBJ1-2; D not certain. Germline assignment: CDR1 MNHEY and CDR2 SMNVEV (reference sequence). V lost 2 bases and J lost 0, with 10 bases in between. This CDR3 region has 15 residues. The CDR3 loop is CASSLNTATNYGYTF. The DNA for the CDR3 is TGTGCCAGCAGTTTAAACACAGCAACTAACTATGGCTACACCTTC.